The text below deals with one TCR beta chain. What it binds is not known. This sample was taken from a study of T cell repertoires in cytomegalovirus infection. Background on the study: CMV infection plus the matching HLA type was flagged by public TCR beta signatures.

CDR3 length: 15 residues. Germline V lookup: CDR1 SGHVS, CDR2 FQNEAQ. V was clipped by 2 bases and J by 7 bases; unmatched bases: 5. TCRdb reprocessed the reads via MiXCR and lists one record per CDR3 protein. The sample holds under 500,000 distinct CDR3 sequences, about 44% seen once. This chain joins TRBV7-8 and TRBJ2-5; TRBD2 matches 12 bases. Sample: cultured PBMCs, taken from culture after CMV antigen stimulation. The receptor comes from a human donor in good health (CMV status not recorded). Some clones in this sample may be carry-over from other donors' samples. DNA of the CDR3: TGTGCCAGCAGCTTAAGGACTAGCGGGGACGGGACCCAGTACTTC. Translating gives CASSLRTSGDGTQYF.